The rows below give T cell receptor beta chains drawn from one sample of a study of cytomegalovirus exposure and HLA in healthy donors. Libraries were prepared by immunoSEQ multiplex PCR; TCRdb keeps only in-frame clonotypes and omits some of them. The sample includes more than 55,000 clones, 85% to 90% of them seen just once. Sequenced: PBMCs. The receptors were gathered from a woman younger than 35 in good health and CMV-seronegative. Each CDR3 is given with its conserved first and last residue. The D gene is left open where the match is weak. The listing skips clone size in some rows; elsewhere it reads once, few, many or a size class.

12,TRBV5-1,TRBJ1-2,TRBD1,-,TGCGCCAGCAGCTTGGCGGAGGGGGCTATAACCTTC,CASSLAEGAITF
13,TRBV18,TRBJ1-5,TRBD1,-,TGTGCCAGCTCACCCGGACAGGATCAGCCCCAGCATTTT,CASSPGQDQPQHF
15,TRBV7-9,TRBJ2-1,TRBD2,-,TGTGCCAGCAGCTTAGATACTAGCGGGGACAATGAGCAGTTCTTC,CASSLDTSGDNEQFF
16,TRBV4-1,TRBJ2-6,-,-,TGCGCCAGCAGCCAAGATCGAGTCTCTGGGGCCAACGTCCTGACTTTC,CASSQDRVSGANVLTF
13,TRBV27,TRBJ2-7,TRBD1,-,TGTGCCAGCAGTTTAAGGGGGCCCAACGAGCAGTACTTC,CASSLRGPNEQYF
15,TRBV7-8,TRBJ1-2,TRBD1,-,TGTGCCAGCAGCCGCTCCGGGACAGACCCTTATGGCTACACCTTC,CASSRSGTDPYGYTF
13,TRBV11-1,TRBJ2-1,-,-,TGTGCCAGCAGCTTAGTTCAGGGTAATGAGCAGTTCTTC,CASSLVQGNEQFF
16,TRBV11-2,TRBJ2-1,TRBD2,-,TGTGCCAGCAGCTTAAGACTAGCGGGCATTTACAATGAGCAGTTCTTC,CASSLRLAGIYNEQFF
15,TRBV4-3,TRBJ1-2,-,-,TGCGCCAGCAGGCCATCAAGCGGGGGGAACTATGGCTACACCTTC,CASRPSSGGNYGYTF
15,TRBV5-1,TRBJ2-6,-,-,TGCGCCAGCAGCGCCCAGGGAGGTGGGGCCAACGTCCTGACTTTC,CASSAQGGGANVLTF
14,TRBV4-1,TRBJ1-5,-,-,TGCGCCAGCAGCCAAGAAGATGCGGTTCAGCCCCAGCATTTT,CASSQEDAVQPQHF
14,TRBV6-1,TRBJ2-7,TRBD2,-,TGTGCCAGCAAACCGGGACTAGCGGGGAACGGATGGTACTTC,CASKPGLAGNGWYF
15,TRBV7-8,TRBJ2-1,TRBD2,-,TGTGCCAGCAGTCAGACTAGCGTCATCAGCAATGAGCAGTTCTTC,CASSQTSVISNEQFF
16,TRBV5-6,TRBJ2-3,-,-,TGTGCCAGCAGCATCAATAGCGCTATTAGCACAGATACGCAGTATTTT,CASSINSAISTDTQYF
15,TRBV5-6,TRBJ1-6,TRBD1,-,TGTGCCAGCAGCGTCGGGACAGGGGGTAATTCACCCCTCCACTTT,CASSVGTGGNSPLHF
14,TRBV6-1,TRBJ1-2,-,once,TGTGCCAGCAGTGAAGTGGCAGGCCAATATGGCTACACCTTC,CASSEVAGQYGYTF
16,TRBV7-2,TRBJ2-7,TRBD2,-,TGTGCCAGCAGCTTTTTAGCGGGAGGGAAATCCTACGAGCAGTACTTC,CASSFLAGGKSYEQYF
13,TRBV9,TRBJ1-6,TRBD1,few,TGTGCCAGCAGCGGACAGGGTCATTCACCCCTCCACTTT,CASSGQGHSPLHF
14,TRBV4-2,TRBJ1-1,-,few,TGTGCCAGCCACGATAGACAGCTACACACTGAAGCTTTCTTT,CASHDRQLHTEAFF
20,TRBV10-1,TRBJ2-7,TRBD1,-,TGCGCCAGCAGGACACTGGGACAGGGGGCGTGGACCTATGGGGGTGCCGAGCAGTACTTC,CASRTLGQGAWTYGGAEQYF